This T cell receptor beta chain was recovered during a study of T cells after posttransplantation cyclophosphamide. Assay: immunoSEQ multiplex PCR; the TCRdb copy retains only in-frame clones and omits some. This sample yields around 6,900 clones, of which 95% to 98% are seen a single time; around 0.49% belongs to the top ten. A single count supports this clone. Germline CDR1 SGHTA, CDR2 FQGNSA. The CDR3 has 14 amino acids. Trimming removed 1 base from V and 4 bases from J; junction bases left unmatched: 2. Sequencing was carried out using naive CD8+ T cells sorted from PBMCs. This TCR came from a young woman in good health and a related stem cell transplant donor. This chain connects TRBV7-2 to TRBJ2-5, with 8 bases lining up with TRBD1. CDR3 nucleotides: TGTGCCAGCAGCTTAGGGACAGGGCCAGAGACCCAGTACTTC. This codes for CASSLGTGPETQYF. The whole variable domain, filled in from reference TRBV7-2 and TRBJ2-5, reads GAGVSQSPSNKVTEKGKDVELRCDPISGHTALYWYRQSLGQGLEFLIYFQGNSAPDKSGLPSDRFSAERTGGSVSTLTIQRTQQEDSAVYLCASSLGTGPETQYFGPGTRLLVL.